The clone carrying this TCR beta chain was seen at least ten times. Its antigen remains unknown. Using its own MiXCR run on the 5' RACE reads, TCRdb lists one record per CDR3 protein. In the table there are some 320,000 distinct CDR3 sequences, approximately 9% of which are singletons. The germline V gene has CDR1 SGHRS and CDR2 YFSETQ. Deletions cut 7 bases from V and 5 bases from J, with 10 bases between. This CDR3 has 11 residues. The data were obtained in a study of T cells after yellow fever vaccination. Overall study context: The fractions with low cell numbers were processed using SMART-Seq v4 Ultra Low Input. General observations from the study: Booster samples showed a return of most primary-vaccination clones (almost 97% CD4, approximately 88% CD8). There was a small share of clonotypes that showed up in both the CD4 and CD8 compartments.

The clonotype originates from a man aged 18 to 30 who received the YFV17D yellow fever vaccine. The V call is TRBV5-1, the J call TRBJ2-7; a possible D gene is TRBD2 (5 bases). The source material was PBMCs, sampled on the day of the first yellow fever vaccination. CDR3: CASAKEDEQYF. The DNA for the CDR3 is TGCGCCAGCGCTAAGGAGGACGAGCAGTACTTC.